This entry is about one T cell receptor (beta chain). Antigen specificity is unknown. This record comes from a study of OX40 agonist ivuxolimab in advanced cancers. On cycle 4 day 1 and cycle 7 day 1, as well as at baseline, blood was sampled. General study findings and limits: Both blood CD4+ and CD8+ T cells showed clonal growth by week 6 at 0.1 to 3.0 mg/kg.

Sequenced by immunoSEQ multiplex PCR; TCRdb stores in-frame clones only, minus some. The repertoire consists of more than 45,000 clones, with less than 85% occurring once and the leading ten covering around 3.6%. The sequencing used CD4+ or CD8+ T cells sorted from blood, collected in a trial of the OX40 agonist ivuxolimab. The source of this sequence is an adult with an advanced solid tumor such as melanoma, head and neck, liver or kidney cancer.

The CDR3 spells CASSAGGSYGYTF. CDR3 bases: TGTGCCAGCAGCGCAGGGGGCTCTTATGGCTACACCTTC. The chain employs TRBV5-6 and TRBJ1-2, with 8 bases identical to TRBD1. The CDR3 loop spans 13 amino acids. V was clipped by 4 bases and J by 5 bases; unmatched bases: 4. Germline lookup yields CDR1 SGHDT and CDR2 YYEEEE. Drawing the rest from reference TRBV5-6 and TRBJ1-2, the complete variable domain is DAGVTQSPTHLIKTRGQQVTLRCSPKSGHDTVSWYQQALGQGPQFIFQYYEEEERQRGNFPDRFSGHQFPNYSSELNVNALLLGDSALYLCASSAGGSYGYTFGSGTRLTVV.